The 31 T cell receptor beta chains given below trace back to one sample, sequenced in a study of T cells in localized non-small cell lung cancer. The table came from immunoSEQ multiplex PCR; TCRdb's copy has only in-frame clones and leaves some out. The top ten clones hold roughly 14% of a sample with approximately 2,000 clones, roughly 24% of them seen once. Sequences were derived from normal lung tissue next to the tumor, sampled before any cancer treatment. These receptors were taken from a female donor older than 55 with stage II lung adenocarcinoma.

The chain is built from TRBV6-8 and TRBJ1-4; the D gene is possibly TRBD1 (5 bases). The V end lost 2 bases, the J end lost 14 bases, and 15 bases lay between the germline ends. CDR1 is MNHGY, CDR2 SAAAGT, per germline. This CDR3 is 13 amino acids long. The CDR3 spells CASSYAAGTWLFF. The CDR3, as DNA: TGTGCCAGCAGTTACGCGGCAGGGACCTGGCTGTTTTTT.

Written as DNA, the CDR3 is TGTGCCAGTAGTTTAACGAGGATTAACCCCACAGATACGCAGTATTTT. Encoded protein: CASSLTRINPTDTQYF. The J gene is TRBJ2-3, the V gene TRBV19; D is unclear. Trimming stripped 5 bases from V and 2 bases from J, with 17 bases between. This CDR3 has 16 amino acids. Germline V gene data show CDR1 as LNHDA and CDR2 as SQIVND (reference sequence).

This chain links TRBV6-8 with TRBJ1-5, with 11 bases matching TRBD1. CDR3 length: 17 residues. V was clipped by 0 bases and J by 2 bases; unmatched bases: 3. From germline, CDR1 is MNHGY and CDR2 SAAAGT. The CDR3 loop reads CASSYSGQGDRNQPQHF. DNA for the CDR3: TGTGCCAGCAGTTACTCGGGACAGGGGGATCGCAATCAGCCCCAGCATTTT.

The chain combines TRBV19 with TRBJ2-1, with unresolved D. Trimming removed 1 base from V and 0 bases from J, with 10 bases in between. CDR1 LNHDA and CDR2 SQIVND come from the germline V gene (reference sequence). The CDR3 is 16 residues long. The CDR3 here is CASSIGPLPSYNEQFF. The DNA for the CDR3 is TGTGCCAGTAGTATAGGACCTCTCCCCTCCTACAATGAGCAGTTCTTC.

The rearrangement uses TRBV15 and TRBJ2-7; D is perhaps TRBD1 or TRBD2 (6 bases each). Trimming left V 3 bases short and J 0 bases short, with 18 bases between. CDR3 length equals 17 residues. CDR1 LNHNV and CDR2 YYDKDF come from the germline V gene (reference sequence). As DNA, the CDR3 is TGTGCCACCAGCAGTCTACCACGGGGGACACCCTCCTACGAGCAGTACTTC. This translates into CATSSLPRGTPSYEQYF.

This chain links TRBV11-3 with TRBJ1-2; no clear D. The germline V gene has CDR1 SGHNT and CDR2 YENEEA. The CDR3 is 15 amino acids. The V end lost 4 bases, the J end lost 6 bases, and 18 bases lay between the germline ends. The CDR3 nucleotides are TGTGCCAGCAGCTCGGACGGTGCACCAAGTAATGGCTACACCTTC. Translation gives CASSSDGAPSNGYTF.

The chain has TRBV18 and TRBJ1-4, with D hard to call. Per the germline V gene, CDR1 is KGHSH and CDR2 is LQKENI. CDR3 size: 13 residues. Trimming took off 3 bases at V and 6 bases at J, with 8 bases between the two ends. Here the CDR3 reads CASSPFFDEKLFF. CDR3 bases: TGTGCCAGCTCACCTTTTTTTGATGAAAAACTGTTTTTT.

By share, this clone counts as medium-sized. The chain has TRBV6-8 and TRBJ2-1, with D possibly being TRBD2 (6 bases). In germline, CDR1 is MNHGY, CDR2 SAAAGT. The CDR3 loop spans 14 amino acids. V was pared by 2 bases and J by 8 bases, with 13 bases between. The CDR3 DNA follows: TGTGCCAGCAGTTACGATGGGGGGAAGGATGAGCAGTTCTTC. This translates into CASSYDGGKDEQFF.

This clone was detected only a few times. The chain joins TRBV6-8 to TRBJ1-4; D is unclear. The germline gives CDR1 MNHGY, CDR2 SAAAGT. The CDR3 totals 14 residues. V was pared by 4 bases and J by 7 bases, with 13 bases between. The CDR3 DNA reads TGTGCCAGCAGTTGGGTGAGAAGGACTGAAAAACTGTTTTTT. It encodes CASSWVRRTEKLFF.

The sample holds a few counts of this clone. This chain connects TRBV6-8 to TRBJ2-7; 7 bases match TRBD1. The CDR3 extends over 13 amino acids. Germline CDR1 MNHGY, CDR2 SAAAGT. V shed 5 bases and J 6 bases; nucleotides not matched to a gene: 7. CDR3 loop: CASSDRQGVEQYF. The CDR3, as DNA: TGTGCCAGCAGTGACCGACAGGGTGTCGAGCAGTACTTC.

This chain uses TRBV19 with TRBJ1-5, with D possibly TRBD1 on 5 matching bases. The V gene lost 6 bases and the J gene lost 6 bases, with 12 bases spanning the gap. The germline gives CDR1 LNHDA, CDR2 SQIVND (reference sequence). This CDR3 spans 13 amino acids. The CDR3 DNA is TGTGCCAGTAGCCGGGACCCAAGTCAGCCCCAGCATTTT. Translating gives CASSRDPSQPQHF.

There are a few counts of this clone. The chain uses TRBV12-5 and TRBJ1-6; 7 bases map to TRBD1. This CDR3 spans 15 amino acids. Germline lookup yields CDR1 LGHNT and CDR2 FRNRAP. The CDR3 sequence is CASTQKGQPFSPLHF. Written as DNA, the CDR3 is TGTGCCAGCACCCAAAAGGGACAGCCATTTTCACCCCTCCACTTT.

This clone showed up just a few times. The chain carries TRBV5-1 and TRBJ2-1; 10 nucleotides match TRBD2. CDR3 length equals 16 residues. J was trimmed by 4 bases and V by 0 bases; bases with no gene match: 4. CDR1 is SGHRS and CDR2 is YFSETQ in the germline V gene. The CDR3 sequence: CASSLDASGGYNEQFF. CDR3 DNA: TGCGCCAGCAGCTTGGATGCTAGCGGGGGATACAATGAGCAGTTCTTC.

CDR3 sequence (DNA): TGTGCCAGCAGTTTCCCGGGAAGCCCAAGGACTAATGAAAAACTGTTTTTT. Protein: CASSFPGSPRTNEKLFF. The chain has TRBV28 and TRBJ1-4; unclear D gene. Trimming took off 3 bases at V and 2 bases at J, with 16 bases between the two ends. The CDR3 has 17 amino acids. Germline V gene sequence: CDR1 MDHEN, CDR2 SYDVKM.

By frequency in the sample, this clone is large. This chain links TRBV19 with TRBJ2-1; 12 bases fit TRBD2. The CDR3 is made up of 14 amino acids. CDR1 is LNHDA, CDR2 SQIVND, per germline (reference sequence). The trim removed 11 bases at V and 9 bases at J, leaving 11 bases unmatched. The chain's CDR3 is CAVGVLAGGGEQFF. The CDR3 nucleotides are TGTGCCGTCGGAGTACTAGCGGGAGGAGGTGAGCAGTTCTTC.

V is TRBV9 and J is TRBJ1-2; tentative D call: TRBD1 (5 bases). This CDR3 has 13 residues. V gave up 7 bases and J gave up 7 bases, with 17 bases separating them. The germline CDR1 and CDR2 sequences are SGDLS and YYNGEE. The CDR3 nucleotides read TGTGCCAGCCGTACTGACGTGGGGGGTGGCTACACCTTC. This codes for CASRTDVGGGYTF. Supplemented by reference TRBV9 and TRBJ1-2, the full variable domain reads DSGVTQTPKHLITATGQRVTLRCSPRSGDLSVYWYQQSLDQGLQFLIQYYNGEERAKGNILERFSAQQFPDLHSELNLSSLELGDSALYFCASRTDVGGGYTFGSGTRLTVV.

This clone was seen just once. The V gene is TRBV29-1, the J gene TRBJ1-1; TRBD1 agrees at 12 bases. The CDR3 has 15 residues. Germline V CDR1 and CDR2: SQVTM, ANQGSEA. Trimming took 4 bases from V and 5 from J; bases not matched to a gene: 8. In nucleotides, the CDR3 is TGCAGCGTTGTGGGACAGGGGGCGCTCAGGACTGAAGCTTTCTTT. This sequence encodes CSVVGQGALRTEAFF.

This clone appeared a few times. CDR3 loop: CASRTGSYEQYF. The CDR3 DNA sequence: TGTGCCAGCCGGACAGGCTCCTACGAGCAGTACTTC. The rearrangement links TRBV25-1 to TRBJ2-7; 7 nucleotides align to TRBD1. Germline V gene sequence: CDR1 MGHDK, CDR2 SYGVNS. This CDR3 spans 12 amino acids. Unmatched junction bases numbered 1, after V lost 8 bases and J lost 0 bases.

J is TRBJ2-5 and V is TRBV18; possibly TRBD2 for D (6 bases). Deletions cut 2 bases from V and 5 bases from J, with 18 bases between. The germline V gene has CDR1 KGHSH and CDR2 LQKENI. The CDR3 consists of 16 residues. DNA of the CDR3: TGTGCCAGCTCACCATCGAGGCCCGCTGGGGGGGAGACCCAGTACTTC. Its protein product is CASSPSRPAGGETQYF.

This clone qualifies as large. J is TRBJ1-1 and V is TRBV6-8, with TRBD1 matching 12 bases. J was trimmed by 4 bases and V by 4 bases; bases with no gene match: 7. Germline lookup yields CDR1 MNHGY and CDR2 SAAAGT. This CDR3 is built from 16 residues. The CDR3 here is CASSSGQGAWGTEAFF. The CDR3 DNA is TGTGCCAGCAGTTCGGGACAGGGGGCGTGGGGCACTGAAGCTTTCTTT.

This clone came up a few times. This chain links TRBV18 with TRBJ2-1, with TRBD1 matching over 7 bases. This CDR3 spans 16 amino acids. Germline CDR1 is KGHSH and CDR2 is LQKENI. V dropped 6 bases and J dropped 5; count of bases not matched to a gene: 13. CDR3 DNA: TGTGCCAGCTCGGTCCTACAGGGGCTTATCCACAATGAGCAGTTCTTC. This encodes CASSVLQGLIHNEQFF.

This chain links TRBV9 with TRBJ2-2; 9 bases are shared with TRBD1. The V gene end was trimmed by 4 bases and the J gene end by 5 bases; junction bases not matched to a gene: 15. The CDR3 is 18 residues long. Germline loops: CDR1 SGDLS, CDR2 YYNGEE. The chain's CDR3 is CASSSRPGGQGATGELFF. As DNA, the CDR3 is TGTGCCAGCAGCTCCCGGCCCGGGGGACAGGGAGCAACCGGGGAGCTGTTTTTT.

In its sample, this clone ranks as large (0.1 to 1%). The chain joins TRBV11-3 to TRBJ2-3; D possibly corresponds to TRBD2 (5 bases). The germline V and J ends were trimmed by 3 bases and 2 bases, with 9 bases remaining between them. CDR1 SGHNT and CDR2 YENEEA come from the germline V gene. The CDR3 covers 14 residues. The DNA of the CDR3 is TGTGCCAGCAGCTTGGGAGTTGACACAGATACGCAGTATTTT. It specifies CASSLGVDTDTQYF.

This clone was counted a few times. V is TRBV11-3 and J is TRBJ1-1; 9 nucleotides agree with TRBD1. CDR3 length equals 14 residues. Trimming cost V 5 bases and J 5 bases; bases outside gene matches: 6. Germline V gene data show CDR1 as SGHNT and CDR2 as YENEEA. The CDR3 coding sequence is TGTGCCAGCAGCACGGGACAGGGAAAAACTGAAGCTTTCTTT. It yields the protein CASSTGQGKTEAFF. Complete variable domain (other parts from reference TRBV11-3 and TRBJ1-1): EAGVVQSPRYKIIEKKQPVAFWCNPISGHNTLYWYLQNLGQGPELLIRYENEEAVDDSQLPKDRFSAERLKGVDSTLKIQPAELGDSAVYLCASSTGQGKTEAFFGQGTRLTVV.

This clone showed up just once. The rearrangement joins TRBV18 to TRBJ2-3; tentatively, D is TRBD2 (5 bases). CDR1 KGHSH and CDR2 LQKENI come from the germline V gene. This CDR3 has 15 residues. Trimming cost V 3 bases and J 6 bases, with 16 bases left between them. The CDR3, as DNA: TGTGCCAGCTCACCTCGAGGGATGAACGCGGATACGCAGTATTTT. Translation: CASSPRGMNADTQYF.

This rearrangement joins TRBV5-1 to TRBJ1-1; D unclear. The V gene's germline CDR1 is SGHRS and CDR2 YFSETQ. Trimming removed 3 bases at V and 5 bases at J, with 17 bases between. The CDR3 consists of 15 residues. This CDR3 is CASSSSGMGWTEAFF. DNA for the CDR3: TGCGCCAGCAGCTCTTCCGGTATGGGGTGGACTGAAGCTTTCTTT.

This clone was detected only a few times. The V gene is TRBV19, the J gene TRBJ1-3; no clear D gene. This CDR3 region has 15 residues. Germline CDR1 reads LNHDA; CDR2 reads SQIVND (reference sequence). Trimming took 0 bases from V and 5 from J, leaving 11 bases between them. CDR3 bases: TGTGCCAGTAGTATAGAGGCCGGGAGAAGAAACACCATATATTTT. This codes for CASSIEAGRRNTIYF.

There are a few counts of this clone. The V and J genes are TRBV9 and TRBJ1-5; D is unclear. The CDR3 has 13 amino acids. Trimming removed 4 bases at V and 2 bases at J, with 7 bases between. Per germline, CDR1 SGDLS and CDR2 YYNGEE. Here the CDR3 DNA reads TGTGCCAGCAGCATAGATGGCAATCAGCCCCAGCATTTT. This gives the protein CASSIDGNQPQHF.

The sample holds a few counts of this clone. V is TRBV18 and J is TRBJ1-1; D is uncertain. Trimming took off 3 bases at V and 0 bases at J, with 5 bases between the two ends. Germline V gives CDR1 KGHSH, CDR2 LQKENI. The CDR3 sequence is 13 residues long. The CDR3 bases are TGTGCCAGCTCACCTGGGATGAACACTGAAGCTTTCTTT. Its protein product is CASSPGMNTEAFF.

This clone has just a few counts. The chain combines TRBV9 with TRBJ1-3, with a tentative D call TRBD1 (5 bases). This CDR3 spans 16 amino acids. Germline assignment: CDR1 SGDLS and CDR2 YYNGEE. Trimming shortened V by 6 bases and J by 7 bases, and 23 bases separated the two germline ends. CDR3 region: CASTNSRAGGRNTIYF. CDR3 bases: TGTGCCAGCACCAATTCGAGGGCGGGGGGTCGGAACACCATATATTTT.

There are a few counts of this clone. The chain carries TRBV6-8 and TRBJ1-5; no reliable D call. CDR3 length: 13 residues. The V gene's germline CDR1 is MNHGY and CDR2 SAAAGT. Deletions cut 2 bases from V and 4 bases from J, with 6 bases between. CDR3 amino acids: CASSYAANQPQHF. The CDR3 DNA sequence: TGTGCCAGCAGTTACGCCGCGAATCAGCCCCAGCATTTT.